Detailed here is one TCR beta chain. Which antigen it targets is not known. No base quality information exists; no much larger clone differs at one position. TCR libraries were generated with the immunoSEQ multiplex PCR assay, using TCR-beta and/or TCR-alpha/delta assays for each sample. The Illumina high-throughput platform was used to sequence the amplified TCR libraries. The authors processed their data as follows. Clustering and dimensionality reduction were performed using pairwise TCRdist distances among GMM-specific receptors from ex vivo sorted or in vitro expanded T cells. The score assigned to each clinical repertoire was mean NN-distance, meaning the average TCRdist to the nearest 10% of tetramer-positive reference sequences. GEM TCR motif frequency was calculated as the fraction of unique TCRs that matched known GEM sequences by V/J usage and CDR3 length. Linear discriminant analysis with leave-one-out cross-validation, implemented in scikit-learn, was used to classify active tuberculosis. Not all clones reach the TCRdb copy of this immuneACCESS table, which keeps in-frame sequences only. Checked studies attribute under half of the gap to unresolved V genes and leave the rest unexplained. From that table come the V and J calls and clone size; the DNA was used to work out D and trimming. Within this sample are some 30,000 clones, with 92% of them counted one time only. The top ten constitute around 6.5% of the sample.

Reading the label with the study, this specimen's time point is: new active TB diagnosis, blood taken before or within 7 days of starting treatment. Active tuberculosis patients were HIV-seronegative South African adults aged 18 years or older with a new diagnosis. Confirmation of active tuberculosis was obtained by positive sputum smear microscopy and/or positive M. tuberculosis culture. Unsorted cryopreserved PBMC were immunosequenced, covering on average around 94,000 T cells per clinical donor. These data are taken from a study of T cells in tuberculosis (dated by TCRdb to between 2017 and 2018). Context from the whole study: In the study, CD1B tetramers and high-throughput TCR immunosequencing were combined to characterize T cells specific for the mycobacterial lipid antigen glucose monomycolate (GMM). In a South African clinical cohort, IGRA-negative adolescents, IGRA-positive adolescents with latent tuberculosis and adults with active tuberculosis were compared, with under 12 people in each group. PBMC from patients with active tuberculosis were archived either before the start of standard anti-tuberculosis treatment or within 7 days of starting that treatment. What the work shows at the level of the full study, not this receptor alone: Clinical samples were chosen by availability of cryopreserved specimens, and active tuberculosis cases were adults while controls were adolescents. Smaller NN-distances were partly driven by shorter CDR3-alpha lengths in active tuberculosis patients, and statistical significance was not reached for the TCR-beta difference. With the diverse GMM-specific repertoire as input, a classifier achieved roughly 90% accuracy (AUROC 0.75 to 0.95), whereas GEM motif frequencies as input gave around 70% accuracy. Compared with IGRA-negative controls, TCR-alpha repertoires from active tuberculosis had smaller mean NN-distances to GMM-specific TCRs, which suggests that these TCRs underwent clonal expansion.

Here V drops 7 bases and J drops 7 bases, and the junction holds 13 bases not matched to any gene. From the cysteine up to the phenylalanine, the CDR3 has a length of 14 residues. Of all the DNA, just the CDR3 is kept, 42 bases in frame from base 1. Per the germline V gene, ENHRY is the CDR1 and SYGVKD is the CDR2. This TCR was recovered from an adult with tuberculosis. The rearrangement joined TRBV10-3 to TRBJ2-7, with 7 bases aligning to TRBD2. The specimen was PBMCs, collected at tuberculosis diagnosis. The DNA sequence is as follows: TGTGCCATCAAAGGGCTAGCGGACAATGGAGAGCAGTACTTC. It encodes CAIKGLADNGEQYF.